The next 23 T cell receptor beta chains were all read from a single sample in a study of blood T cell repertoires in COVID-19. Clones were read by immunoSEQ multiplex PCR, and TCRdb kept only the in-frame ones, dropping some. The sample lists about 220,000 clones, 80% to 90% occurring once. The sequencing input was peripheral blood. The receptors derive from a man in his forties or fifties with active or convalescent COVID-19.

The chain couples TRBV2 to TRBJ1-2; a weak D match, TRBD1 (6 bases). The CDR3 spans 13 residues. Germline values: CDR1 SNHLY, CDR2 FYNNEI. Trimming took 5 bases from V and 8 from J, leaving 15 bases between them. The DNA of the CDR3 is TGTGCCAGCAGTTCAGACAGGCCTGGAGGCTACACCTTC. It yields the protein CASSSDRPGGYTF.

J is TRBJ2-1 and V is TRBV27, with D perhaps matching TRBD1 (5 bases). The CDR3 consists of 12 residues. Germline CDR1 reads MNHEY; CDR2 reads SMNVEV (reference sequence). V was cut by 2 bases and J by 9 bases, with 8 bases left in between. The CDR3 sequence: CASSLGAGEQFF. The CDR3 nucleotides read TGTGCCAGCAGTTTAGGGGCCGGTGAGCAGTTCTTC.

CDR3 protein: CASSLREGNEQFF. DNA for the CDR3: TGTGCCAGCAGTTTGCGGGAGGGCAATGAGCAGTTCTTC. The gene calls are TRBV27 and TRBJ2-1; 9 bases are shared with TRBD2. V was clipped by 3 bases and J by 6 bases; unmatched bases: 0. CDR1 and CDR2 (germline): MNHEY, SMNVEV (reference sequence). This CDR3 is built from 13 residues.

The chain combines TRBV15 with TRBJ2-3; 7 bases are shared with TRBD2. Germline CDR1 reads LNHNV; CDR2 reads YYDKDF (reference sequence). V was pared by 3 bases and J by 4 bases, with 4 bases of the junction left unmatched. This CDR3 comprises 14 residues. The CDR3 DNA is TGTGCCACCAGCAGGGGGAGGGACGCAGATACGCAGTATTTT. Amino acids: CATSRGRDADTQYF.

This chain connects TRBV28 to TRBJ1-5; 9 positions agree with TRBD1. CDR1 is MDHEN and CDR2 is SYDVKM in the germline V gene. V shed 6 bases, J shed 6 bases, and the junction held 9 bases outside the gene matches. This CDR3 has 15 residues. The CDR3 here is CASRDTTGGGQPQHF. The CDR3, as DNA: TGTGCCAGCAGGGACACTACAGGGGGCGGTCAGCCCCAGCATTTT.

The V call is TRBV19, the J call TRBJ1-1; the D gene is possibly TRBD1 (6 bases). The V gene lost 4 bases and the J gene lost 5 bases, with 23 bases spanning the gap. The germline gives CDR1 LNHDA, CDR2 SQIVND (reference sequence). This CDR3 region has 17 residues. CDR3 sequence (DNA): TGTGCCAGTAGTACGTCCAGGGGCAACGGACCCCAGACTGAAGCTTTCTTT. Protein: CASSTSRGNGPQTEAFF.

This sequence joins TRBV19 and TRBJ2-4; 15 bases fit TRBD2. Trimming took 5 bases from V and 8 from J; bases not matched to a gene: 7. The CDR3 loop spans 16 amino acids. Germline V CDR1 and CDR2: LNHDA, SQIVND (reference sequence). The CDR3: CASSFGTSGGRDIQYF. The DNA for the CDR3 is TGTGCCAGTAGTTTCGGGACTAGCGGGGGGAGGGACATTCAGTACTTC.

A few counts support this clone. The chain has TRBV6-6 and TRBJ1-1; no definite D call. The CDR3 is made up of 11 amino acids. The V end lost 2 bases, the J end lost 8 bases, and 6 bases lay between the germline ends. Germline values: CDR1 MNHNY, CDR2 SVGAGI (reference sequence). For the CDR3, the DNA is TGTGCCAGCAGTTACATCCAGGAAGCTTTCTTT. This translates into CASSYIQEAFF.

This sequence joins TRBV7-3 and TRBJ2-1; the match to TRBD2 covers 8 bases. This CDR3 has 15 amino acids. J was trimmed by 4 bases and V by 2 bases; bases with no gene match: 4. Germline loops: CDR1 SGHTA, CDR2 FQGTGA. The CDR3 DNA sequence: TGTGCCAGCAGCTTAGAACTAGCGGTTTACAATGAGCAGTTCTTC. It is translated as CASSLELAVYNEQFF.

The CDR3 sequence is CASSLVAGGLQETQYF. Written as DNA, the CDR3 is TGCGCCAGCAGCTTGGTAGCGGGGGGGCTCCAAGAGACCCAGTACTTC. J is TRBJ2-5 and V is TRBV5-1; TRBD2 agrees at 11 bases. Germline values: CDR1 SGHRS, CDR2 YFSETQ. The CDR3 contains 16 residues. J gave up 1 base and V 0 bases, and 2 bases lay outside the gene matches.

The V and J genes are TRBV5-4 and TRBJ2-7; 13 bases map to TRBD2. CDR3 length: 17 amino acids. Trimming removed 4 bases from V and 3 bases from J; junction bases left unmatched: 10. Germline lookup yields CDR1 SGHNT and CDR2 YYREEE (reference sequence). For the CDR3, the DNA is TGTGCCAGCAGCCCCCACCCGGGGACTAGCGGGAACTACGAGCAGTACTTC. Amino acid sequence: CASSPHPGTSGNYEQYF.

The genes are TRBV7-2 and TRBJ2-7, with 10 bases aligning to TRBD2. In germline, CDR1 is SGHTA, CDR2 FQGNSA. The ends lost 4 bases at V and 2 bases at J; junction bases unmatched: 5. The CDR3 has 15 residues. CDR3 in DNA: TGTGCCAGCAGCTCCTGGACTAGCGGAACCTACGAGCAGTACTTC. As protein: CASSSWTSGTYEQYF. Full variable domain (missing parts from reference TRBV7-2 and TRBJ2-7): GAGVSQSPSNKVTEKGKDVELRCDPISGHTALYWYRQSLGQGLEFLIYFQGNSAPDKSGLPSDRFSAERTGGSVSTLTIQRTQQEDSAVYLCASSSWTSGTYEQYFGPGTRLTVT.

The chain has TRBV28 and TRBJ1-4, with 7 bases matching TRBD1. Trimming cost V 6 bases and J 6 bases; bases outside gene matches: 7. Per germline, CDR1 MDHEN and CDR2 SYDVKM. CDR3 length: 14 residues. CDR3 protein: CASSSGTAYEKLFF. The CDR3 nucleotides read TGTGCCAGCAGCTCCGGGACAGCATATGAAAAACTGTTTTTT.

Only a few counts were recorded for this clone. The chain is built from TRBV6-5 and TRBJ2-1, with D perhaps TRBD2 (6 bases). Germline V CDR1 and CDR2: MNHEY, SVGAGI. This CDR3 has 14 amino acids. Trimming took 5 bases from V and 4 from J, leaving 12 bases between them. The CDR3 reads CASSPRGIYNEQFF. The CDR3 DNA is TGTGCCAGCAGTCCCCGGGGGATTTACAATGAGCAGTTCTTC.

The DNA of the CDR3 is TGTGCCAGCACAGCCGGGACAGGGATTAGGCTCATCTATGGCTACACCTTC. It translates to CASTAGTGIRLIYGYTF. The chain has TRBV2 and TRBJ1-2, with TRBD1 matching over 9 bases. The CDR3 spans 17 residues. V was pared by 7 bases and J by 4 bases, with 16 bases of the junction left unmatched. Germline CDR1 and CDR2: SNHLY and FYNNEI.

This chain links TRBV19 with TRBJ1-2; D remains unclear. Trimming took 6 bases from V and 6 from J, leaving 17 bases between them. Germline V gene lookup returns CDR1 LNHDA and CDR2 SQIVND (reference sequence). The CDR3 totals 14 residues. CDR3 sequence reads: CASRLTELSHGYTF. The CDR3 DNA is TGTGCCAGTAGGCTCACAGAGTTGAGCCATGGCTACACCTTC.

This clone has a count of ten or more. The same CDR3 is also encoded by other DNA sequences in this sample. This chain connects TRBV5-1 to TRBJ2-7; 8 positions match TRBD2. From germline, CDR1 is SGHRS and CDR2 YFSETQ. J lost 4 bases, V lost 2 bases, and 5 bases had no gene match. CDR3 length: 14 amino acids. CDR3 residues: CASSLSGSWYEQYF. In DNA, the CDR3 is TGCGCCAGCAGCTTAAGCGGGAGTTGGTACGAGCAGTACTTC.

This clone occurred once. The chain is built from TRBV27 and TRBJ2-5, with 7 bases identical to TRBD2. The V gene's germline CDR1 is MNHEY and CDR2 SMNVEV (reference sequence). V lost 4 bases, J lost 7 bases, and 9 bases stayed unmatched. The CDR3 consists of 14 residues. CDR3 amino acids: CASSSLGLTGTQYF. CDR3 bases: TGTGCCAGCAGTTCGTTGGGACTAACGGGGACCCAGTACTTC.

In the case of this clone: Other nucleotide sequences in the sample specify the same CDR3. The chain combines TRBV19 with TRBJ2-1; TRBD2 is a possible D gene (5 bases). The CDR3 is 13 amino acids. Trimming shortened V by 8 bases and J by 0 bases, and 8 bases separated the two germline ends. Germline assignment: CDR1 LNHDA and CDR2 SQIVND (reference sequence). Written as DNA, the CDR3 is TGTGCCAGTCGGGATAGCTCCTACAATGAGCAGTTCTTC. Protein product: CASRDSSYNEQFF.

The chain recombines TRBV11-2 with TRBJ1-2, with TRBD1 matching 8 bases. V was clipped by 5 bases and J by 8 bases; unmatched bases: 10. Germline V gives CDR1 SGHAT, CDR2 FQNNGV. The CDR3 totals 14 residues. In DNA, the CDR3 is TGTGCCAGCAGCCAGAACCAGGGGGCAGGGGGCTACACCTTC. Translating gives CASSQNQGAGGYTF.

The rearrangement joins TRBV7-9 to TRBJ2-2; D remains ambiguous. This CDR3 contains 15 residues. V lost 3 bases, J lost 1 base, and 9 bases lay in between. CDR1 and CDR2 (germline): SEHNR, FQNEAQ (reference sequence). The CDR3 DNA sequence: TGTGCCAGCAGCTTCTCCAGGCTGAACACCGGGGAGCTGTTTTTT. As protein: CASSFSRLNTGELFF.

The V call is TRBV7-3, the J call TRBJ2-1, with TRBD2 matching 7 bases. With V trimmed by 5 bases and J by 0 bases, 4 bases remained unmatched. The germline gives CDR1 SGHTA, CDR2 FQGTGA. The CDR3 length is 15 residues. The CDR3 DNA is TGTGCCAGCAGCCTACGGACTAGCTCCTACAATGAGCAGTTCTTC. As protein: CASSLRTSSYNEQFF.

This clone was seen once. The V gene is TRBV20-1, the J gene TRBJ1-1; 9 nucleotides line up with TRBD1. The CDR3 consists of 13 residues. Germline V lookup: CDR1 DFQATT, CDR2 SNEGSKA (reference sequence). After removal of 3 bases from V and 3 bases from J, the junction contained 2 bases not matched to a gene. CDR3 amino acids: CSASRQGDTEAFF. The CDR3 DNA is TGCAGTGCTAGTAGACAGGGGGACACTGAAGCTTTCTTT.